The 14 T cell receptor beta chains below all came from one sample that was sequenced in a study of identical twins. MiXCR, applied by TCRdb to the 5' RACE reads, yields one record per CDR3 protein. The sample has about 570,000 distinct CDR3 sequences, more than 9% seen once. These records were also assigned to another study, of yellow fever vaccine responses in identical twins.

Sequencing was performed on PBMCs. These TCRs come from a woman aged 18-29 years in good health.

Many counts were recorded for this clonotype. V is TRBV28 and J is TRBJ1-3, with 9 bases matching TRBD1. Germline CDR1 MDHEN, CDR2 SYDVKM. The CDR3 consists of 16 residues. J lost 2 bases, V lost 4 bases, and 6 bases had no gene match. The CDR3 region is CASSSDRGKPGNTIYF. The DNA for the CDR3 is TGTGCCAGCAGTTCGGACAGGGGAAAGCCTGGAAACACCATATATTTT.

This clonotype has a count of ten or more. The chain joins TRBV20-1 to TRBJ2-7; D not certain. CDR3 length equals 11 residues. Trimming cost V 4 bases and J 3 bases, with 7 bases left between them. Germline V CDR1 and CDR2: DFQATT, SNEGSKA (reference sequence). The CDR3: CSANGRYEQYF. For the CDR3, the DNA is TGCAGTGCTAATGGACGCTACGAGCAGTACTTC.

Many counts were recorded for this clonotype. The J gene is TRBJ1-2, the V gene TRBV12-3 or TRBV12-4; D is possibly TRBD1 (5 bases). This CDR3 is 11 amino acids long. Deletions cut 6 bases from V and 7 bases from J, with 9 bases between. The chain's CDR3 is CASSRDLGYTF. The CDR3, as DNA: TGTGCCAGCAGCCGGGACCTTGGCTACACCTTC.

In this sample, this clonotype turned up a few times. In DNA form, the CDR3 reads TGTGCCAGCAGCTTCTACGGGGGGGGGTACGAGCAGTACTTC. Its translation is CASSFYGGGYEQYF. The chain uses TRBV7-9 and TRBJ2-7, with TRBD2 matching 8 bases. V was pared by 3 bases and J by 4 bases, with 5 bases of the junction left unmatched. CDR1 SEHNR and CDR2 FQNEAQ come from the germline V gene (reference sequence). This CDR3 has 14 residues.

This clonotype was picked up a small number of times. In nucleotides, the CDR3 is TGCGCCAGCAGCTTGGACGCGGGGGGACAAGAGACCCAGTACTTC. Protein product: CASSLDAGGQETQYF. The chain links TRBV5-1 to TRBJ2-5; 8 bases are shared with TRBD2. Trimming at V came to 0 bases and at J to 2 bases, leaving 3 bases not matched to a gene. The CDR3 totals 15 residues. CDR1 and CDR2 from the germline V gene are SGHRS and YFSETQ.

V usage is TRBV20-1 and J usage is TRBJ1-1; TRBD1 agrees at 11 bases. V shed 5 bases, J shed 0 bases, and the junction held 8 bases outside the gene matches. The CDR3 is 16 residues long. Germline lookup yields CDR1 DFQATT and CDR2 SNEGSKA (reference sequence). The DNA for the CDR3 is TGCAGTGCTCAGCGGACAGGGGGCGTCATGAACACTGAAGCTTTCTTT. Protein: CSAQRTGGVMNTEAFF.

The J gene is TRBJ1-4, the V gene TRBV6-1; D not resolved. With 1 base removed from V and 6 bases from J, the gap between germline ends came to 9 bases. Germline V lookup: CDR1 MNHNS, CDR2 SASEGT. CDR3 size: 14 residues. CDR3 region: CASSEGGMDEKLFF. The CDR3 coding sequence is TGTGCCAGCAGTGAAGGGGGTATGGATGAAAAACTGTTTTTT.

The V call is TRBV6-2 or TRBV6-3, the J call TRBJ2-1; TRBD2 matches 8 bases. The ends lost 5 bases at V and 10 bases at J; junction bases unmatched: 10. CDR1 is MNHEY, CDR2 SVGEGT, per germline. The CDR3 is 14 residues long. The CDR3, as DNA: TGTGCCAGCAGTCAGCCAGCGGGAGTTCGCGAGCAGTTCTTC. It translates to CASSQPAGVREQFF.

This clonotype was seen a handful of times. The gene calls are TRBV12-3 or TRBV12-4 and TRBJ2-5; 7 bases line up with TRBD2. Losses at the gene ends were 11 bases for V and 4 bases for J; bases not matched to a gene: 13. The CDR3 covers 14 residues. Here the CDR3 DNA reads TGTGCCTCCCGGGGGGAGCAGCGGGTAGAGACCCAGTACTTC. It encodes CASRGEQRVETQYF.

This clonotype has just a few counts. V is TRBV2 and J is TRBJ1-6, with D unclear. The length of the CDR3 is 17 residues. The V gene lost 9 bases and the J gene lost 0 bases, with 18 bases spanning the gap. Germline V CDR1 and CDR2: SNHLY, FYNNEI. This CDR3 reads CASYPTARSSYNSPLHF. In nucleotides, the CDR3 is TGTGCCAGTTATCCGACGGCTAGGAGCTCCTATAATTCACCCCTCCACTTT.

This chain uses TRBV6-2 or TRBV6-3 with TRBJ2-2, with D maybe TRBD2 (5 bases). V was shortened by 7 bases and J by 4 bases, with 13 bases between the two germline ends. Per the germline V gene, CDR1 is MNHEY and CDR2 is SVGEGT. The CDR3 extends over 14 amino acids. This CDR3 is CASTRDLGTGELFF. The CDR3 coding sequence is TGTGCCAGCACTCGGGATCTAGGCACCGGGGAGCTGTTTTTT.

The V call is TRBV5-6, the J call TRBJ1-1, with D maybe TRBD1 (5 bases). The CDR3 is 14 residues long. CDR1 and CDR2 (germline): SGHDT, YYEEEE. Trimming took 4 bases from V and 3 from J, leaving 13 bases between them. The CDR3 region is CASSRAGVDTEAFF. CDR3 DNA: TGTGCCAGCAGCCGGGCGGGGGTCGACACTGAAGCTTTCTTT. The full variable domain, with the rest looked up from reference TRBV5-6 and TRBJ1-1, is DAGVTQSPTHLIKTRGQQVTLRCSPKSGHDTVSWYQQALGQGPQFIFQYYEEEERQRGNFPDRFSGHQFPNYSSELNVNALLLGDSALYLCASSRAGVDTEAFFGQGTRLTVV.

The chain's CDR3 is CASSLQLSSYEQYF. The DNA for the CDR3 is TGCGCCAGCAGCTTGCAATTAAGCTCCTACGAGCAGTACTTC. V is TRBV5-1 and J is TRBJ2-7; D not resolved. The CDR3 covers 14 residues. V was clipped by 1 base and J by 0 bases, with 8 bases between them. The germline CDR1 and CDR2 sequences are SGHRS and YFSETQ.

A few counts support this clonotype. For the CDR3, the DNA is TGTGCCAGCAGCCCTGCCGGGGGGTCCTACAATGAGCAGTTCTTC. This codes for CASSPAGGSYNEQFF. The chain has TRBV3-1 and TRBJ2-1, with 7 bases aligning to TRBD2. This CDR3 spans 15 amino acids. V trimming: 4 bases; J trimming: 1 base; junction bases outside the gene matches: 4. Germline V gene lookup returns CDR1 LGHDT and CDR2 YNNKEL (reference sequence).